This T cell receptor beta chain emerged from a study of blood T cell repertoires in COVID-19. Turning to the study itself: Acute and convalescent COVID-19 samples came from the United States, Italy and Spain. Sources were T cells, B-cell-depleted T cells, or PBMCs; the material itself was cDNA or gDNA.

Trimming shortened V by 3 bases and J by 2 bases, and 10 bases separated the two germline ends. The CDR3 consists of 14 residues. CDR1 is LGHDT, CDR2 YNNKEL, per germline (reference sequence). In the study's own analysis: Amplifying reference gene primers gave estimates of nucleated cell counts. The assay was immunoSEQ multiplex PCR, and TCRdb's table has in-frame clones only and misses some. V and J calls and clone size follow that table, whereas D and trimming were derived from the DNA. The sample lists tens of thousands of clones; 83% were seen once. The sequenced sample consisted of peripheral blood. The chain carries TRBV3-1 (or the pseudogene TRBV3-2) and TRBJ2-5; perhaps TRBD1 as D (6 bases). This receptor was identified in an elderly woman with acute or convalescent COVID-19. The CDR3 DNA sequence: TGTGCCAGCAGCCAGGCAGGGGAACAAGAGACCCAGTACTTC. This codes for CASSQAGEQETQYF.